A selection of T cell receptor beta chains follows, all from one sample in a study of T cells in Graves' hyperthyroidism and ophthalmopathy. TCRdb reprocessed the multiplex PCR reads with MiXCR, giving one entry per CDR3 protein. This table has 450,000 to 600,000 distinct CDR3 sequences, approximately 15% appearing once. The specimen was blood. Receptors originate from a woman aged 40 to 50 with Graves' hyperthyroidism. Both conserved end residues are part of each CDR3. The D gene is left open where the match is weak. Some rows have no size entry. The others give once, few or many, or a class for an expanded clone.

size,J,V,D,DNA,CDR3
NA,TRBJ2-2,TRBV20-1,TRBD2,TGCAGTACTAGATTGAGTGGGACTAGCGGGTCGAACACCGGGGAGCTGTTTTTT,CSTRLSGTSGSNTGELFF
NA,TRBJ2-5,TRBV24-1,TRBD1,TGTGCCACCAGTGATTTGGCCCAGGGGGCTTTTACGGAGACCCAGTACTTC,CATSDLAQGAFTETQYF
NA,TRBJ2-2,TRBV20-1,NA,TGCAGTGCTAGACCAGCGGGCCTTACTATCACCGGGGAGCTGTTTTTT,CSARPAGLTITGELFF
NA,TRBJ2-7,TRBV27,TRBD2,TGTGCCAGCAGCCTCTCGGGGGGGACTCAAACGGGCGAGCAGTACTTC,CASSLSGGTQTGEQYF
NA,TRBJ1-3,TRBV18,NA,TGTGCCAGCTCACCACAGAGGGTAGCGTCTGGAAACACCATATATTTT,CASSPQRVASGNTIYF
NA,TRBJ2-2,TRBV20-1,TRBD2,TGCAGTGCTAGTAGCGGGTACAGCACCGGGGAGCTGTTTTTT,CSASSGYSTGELFF
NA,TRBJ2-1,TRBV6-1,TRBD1,TGTACCAGCAGTGAACAGGGGAATGGGTACAATGAGCAGTTCTTC,CTSSEQGNGYNEQFF
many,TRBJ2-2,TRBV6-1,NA,TGTGCCAGCAGTGAAATGGGCCCCCCGAACACCGGGGAGCTGTTTTTT,CASSEMGPPNTGELFF
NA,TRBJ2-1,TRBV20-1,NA,TGCAGTGCTAGAGATTTAACTAGTTTTCAAGGTGAGCAGTTCTTC,CSARDLTSFQGEQFF
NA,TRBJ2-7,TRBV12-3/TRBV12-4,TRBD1,TGTGCCAGCAGTACGACAGGGTACGGCGAGCAGTACTTC,CASSTTGYGEQYF
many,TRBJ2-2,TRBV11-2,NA,TGTGCCAGCAGCCCGAAGGAGGGCGGGGAGCTGTTTTTT,CASSPKEGGELFF
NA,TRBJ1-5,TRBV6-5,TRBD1,TGTGCCAGCAGTTGGCGGACAGGGCTCAATCAGCCCCAGCATTTT,CASSWRTGLNQPQHF
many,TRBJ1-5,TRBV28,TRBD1,TGTGCCAGCAGTTTATCTACAGGGGGTAGCAATCAGCCCCAGCATTTT,CASSLSTGGSNQPQHF
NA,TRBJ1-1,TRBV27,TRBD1,TGTGCCAGCAAACGAGGACAGGGGGATACTGAAGCTTTCTTT,CASKRGQGDTEAFF
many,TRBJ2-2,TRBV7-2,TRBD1,TGTGCCAGCAGCCTCTCGACAGGGGGAGCCGGGGAGCTGTTTTTT,CASSLSTGGAGELFF
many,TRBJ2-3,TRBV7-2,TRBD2,TGTGCCAGCAGCCCCAGACTAGCGGGAGTTTCAGATACGCAGTATTTT,CASSPRLAGVSDTQYF
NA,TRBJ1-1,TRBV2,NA,TGTGCCAGCAGTGAAGGGGCTGCCAGGGAACTAGAGGAAGCTTTCTTT,CASSEGAARELEEAFF
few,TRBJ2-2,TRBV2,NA,TGTGCCAGCAGTAAAACGGGAGCGGCCCTAACCGGGGAGCTGTTTTTT,CASSKTGAALTGELFF
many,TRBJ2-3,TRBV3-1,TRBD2,TGTGCCAGCAGCAAAGCGGGGGGCACAGATACGCAGTATTTT,CASSKAGGTDTQYF
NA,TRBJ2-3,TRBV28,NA,TGTGCCAGCAGCACCAGATACGCGGGCACAGATACGCAGTATTTT,CASSTRYAGTDTQYF
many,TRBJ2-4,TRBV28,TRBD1,TGTGCCAGCAGTTTGTTGGTCCGGACAGGGGCCAAAAACATTCAGTACTTC,CASSLLVRTGAKNIQYF
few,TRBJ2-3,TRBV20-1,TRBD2,TGCAGTGCTAGAGATCTTTCTAGCGGGAGGGTTGAATTCACAGATACGCAGTATTTT,CSARDLSSGRVEFTDTQYF
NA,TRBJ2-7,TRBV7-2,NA,TGTGCCAGCAGCTTAGCACTACTTTCCTACGAGCAGTACTTC,CASSLALLSYEQYF
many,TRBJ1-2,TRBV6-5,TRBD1,TGTGCCAGCAGTTACTCGAGGACAGGGGGCGGCTATGGCTACACCTTC,CASSYSRTGGGYGYTF
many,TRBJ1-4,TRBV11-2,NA,TGTGCCATAAATGAAAAACTGTTTTTT,CAINEKLFF
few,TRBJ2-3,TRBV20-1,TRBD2,TGCAGTGCTCACCCGGGACTAGCGTCTGATACGCAGTATTTT,CSAHPGLASDTQYF
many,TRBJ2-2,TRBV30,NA,TGTGCCTGGAGTGGACAGCTTGGCGGGGAGCTGTTTTTT,CAWSGQLGGELFF